Here is one T cell receptor beta chain with its context. These data are taken from a study of tumor T cells in aggressive B-cell lymphoma. The assay was immunoSEQ multiplex PCR, and TCRdb's table has in-frame clones only and misses some. The repertoire consists of 6,600 or so clones, with roughly 90% occurring once and the leading ten covering 3.1%. Sequenced material: tumor tissue. The clonotype was recovered from an adult with diffuse large B cell lymphoma. Some clones in this sample may be carry-over from other donors' samples.

The DNA for the CDR3 is TGTGCCAGCAGTGATCTAGCGGGGGGAGGGGATACGCAGTATTTT. Translation: CASSDLAGGGDTQYF. The V call is TRBV6-1, the J call TRBJ2-3, with 11 positions matching TRBD2. The germline V gene has CDR1 MNHNS and CDR2 SASEGT. Germline trimming cut 3 bases from V and 6 bases from J; bases unmatched to any gene: 5. This CDR3 spans 15 amino acids.